This T cell receptor beta chain was recovered during a study of human T cells and chemical hapten exposure. Study in general: 2% DPC applied to a 2 cm by 2 cm arm area sensitized donors. Patch tests applied 0.01% DPC to the upper back, read at 6 days. Study results and limitations: Patch test score was positively correlated with the counts of PT1 expanded TCRs.

TCRdb reanalysed the RACE reads using MiXCR and keeps one entry per CDR3 protein. Found here are about 62,000 distinct CDR3 sequences, about 6.7% of them singletons; the top ten hold under 2%. The germline gives CDR1 KGHDR, CDR2 SFDVKD. The CDR3 is made up of 13 amino acids. The V end was cut by 12 bases, the J end by 5 bases, with 19 bases between. As for time point: pre-sensitization, week 0. Treatment of the sample: therapeutic diphenylcyclopropenone sensitization with weekly scalp DPC. This clonotype appeared many times. The antigen is not known. This clonotype was sampled from a woman aged 25 to 39 with alopecia areata. Some clones in this sample may be carry-over from other donors' samples. The material was whole blood, obtained in connection with sensitization to the hapten diphenylcyclopropenone (DPC). This chain links TRBV24-1 with TRBJ2-7, with D tentatively TRBD2 (5 bases). The chain's CDR3 is CASLAGGSHEQYF. In DNA form, the CDR3 reads TGTGCCTCCCTTGCAGGCGGGTCCCACGAGCAGTACTTC.